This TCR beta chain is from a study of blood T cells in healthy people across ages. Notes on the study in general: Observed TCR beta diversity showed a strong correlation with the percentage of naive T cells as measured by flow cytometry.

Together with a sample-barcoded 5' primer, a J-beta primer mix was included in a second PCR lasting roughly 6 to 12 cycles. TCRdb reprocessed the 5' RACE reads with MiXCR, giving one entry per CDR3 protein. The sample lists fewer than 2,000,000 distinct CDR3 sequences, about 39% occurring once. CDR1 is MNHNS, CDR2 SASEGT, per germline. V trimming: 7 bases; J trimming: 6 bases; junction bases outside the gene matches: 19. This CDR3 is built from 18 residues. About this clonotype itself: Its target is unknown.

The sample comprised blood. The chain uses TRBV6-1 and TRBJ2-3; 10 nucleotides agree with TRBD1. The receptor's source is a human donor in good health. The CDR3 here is CASTQTSPSRQGADTQYF. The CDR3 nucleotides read TGTGCCAGCACCCAGACGTCCCCCAGTAGACAGGGGGCCGATACGCAGTATTTT.